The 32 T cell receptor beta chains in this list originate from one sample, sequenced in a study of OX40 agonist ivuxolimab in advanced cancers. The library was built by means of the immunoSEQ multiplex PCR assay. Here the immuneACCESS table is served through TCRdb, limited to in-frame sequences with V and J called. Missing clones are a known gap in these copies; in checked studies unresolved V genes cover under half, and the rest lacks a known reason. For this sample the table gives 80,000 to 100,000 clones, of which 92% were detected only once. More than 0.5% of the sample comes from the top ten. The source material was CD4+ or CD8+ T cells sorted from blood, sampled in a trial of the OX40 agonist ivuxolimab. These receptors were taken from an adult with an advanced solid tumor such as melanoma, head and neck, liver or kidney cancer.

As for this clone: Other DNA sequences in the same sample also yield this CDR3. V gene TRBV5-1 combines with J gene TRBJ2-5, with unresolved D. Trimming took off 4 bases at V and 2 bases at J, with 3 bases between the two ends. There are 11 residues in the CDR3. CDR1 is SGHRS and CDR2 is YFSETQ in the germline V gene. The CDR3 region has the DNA TGCGCCAGCAGCGAGCAAGAGACCCAGTACTTC. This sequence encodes CASSEQETQYF.

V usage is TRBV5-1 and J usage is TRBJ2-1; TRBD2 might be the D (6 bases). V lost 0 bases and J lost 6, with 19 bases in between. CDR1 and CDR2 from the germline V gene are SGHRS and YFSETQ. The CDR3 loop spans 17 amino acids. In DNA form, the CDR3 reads TGCGCCAGCAGCTTGGCCGCCGGGACTCAGGGAGTCAATGAGCAGTTCTTC. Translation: CASSLAAGTQGVNEQFF.

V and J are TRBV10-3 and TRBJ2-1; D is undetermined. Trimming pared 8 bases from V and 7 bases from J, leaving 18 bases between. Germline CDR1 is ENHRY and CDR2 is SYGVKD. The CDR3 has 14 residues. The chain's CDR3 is CAIDSSARSNEQFF. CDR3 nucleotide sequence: TGTGCCATCGATTCCTCGGCGAGATCAAATGAGCAGTTCTTC.

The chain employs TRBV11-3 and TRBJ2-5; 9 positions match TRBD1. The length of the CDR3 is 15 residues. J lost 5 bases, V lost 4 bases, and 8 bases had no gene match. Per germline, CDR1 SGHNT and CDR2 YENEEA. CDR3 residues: CASSWTGTGTETQYF. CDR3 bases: TGTGCCAGCAGCTGGACCGGGACAGGGACGGAGACCCAGTACTTC.

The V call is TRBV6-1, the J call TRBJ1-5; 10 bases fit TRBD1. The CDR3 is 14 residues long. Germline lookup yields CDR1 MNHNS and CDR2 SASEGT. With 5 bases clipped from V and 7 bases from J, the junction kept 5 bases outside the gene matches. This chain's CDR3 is CASSRDRGDQPQHF. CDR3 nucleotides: TGTGCCAGCAGTCGGGACAGGGGAGACCAGCCCCAGCATTTT.

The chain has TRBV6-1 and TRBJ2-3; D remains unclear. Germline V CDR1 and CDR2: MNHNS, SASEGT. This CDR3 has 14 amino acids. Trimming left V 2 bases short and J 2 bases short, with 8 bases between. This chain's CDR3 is CASSERPITDTQYF. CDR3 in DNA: TGTGCCAGCAGTGAAAGGCCCATCACAGATACGCAGTATTTT.

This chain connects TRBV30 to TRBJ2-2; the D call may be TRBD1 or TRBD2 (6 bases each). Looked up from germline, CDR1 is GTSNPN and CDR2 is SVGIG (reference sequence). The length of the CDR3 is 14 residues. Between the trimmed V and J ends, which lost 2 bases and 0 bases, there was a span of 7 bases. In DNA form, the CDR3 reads TGTGCCTGGAGTCGGGGGCCGAACACCGGGGAGCTGTTTTTT. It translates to CAWSRGPNTGELFF.

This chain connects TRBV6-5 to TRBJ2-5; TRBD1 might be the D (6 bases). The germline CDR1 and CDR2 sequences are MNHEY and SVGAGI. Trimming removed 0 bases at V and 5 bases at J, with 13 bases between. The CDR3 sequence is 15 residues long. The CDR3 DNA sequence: TGTGCCAGCAGTTACTCGGGGATCCAGGGGGAGACCCAGTACTTC. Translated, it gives CASSYSGIQGETQYF.

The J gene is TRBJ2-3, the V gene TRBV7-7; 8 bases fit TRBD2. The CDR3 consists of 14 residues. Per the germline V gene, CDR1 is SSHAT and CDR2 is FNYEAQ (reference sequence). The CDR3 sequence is CAVGLAGGTDTQYF. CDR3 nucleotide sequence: TGTGCGGTTGGGCTAGCGGGTGGCACAGATACGCAGTATTTT.

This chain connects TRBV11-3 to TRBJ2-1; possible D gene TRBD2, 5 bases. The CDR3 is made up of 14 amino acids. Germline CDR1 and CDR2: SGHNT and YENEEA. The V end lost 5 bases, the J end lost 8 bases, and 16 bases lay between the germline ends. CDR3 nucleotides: TGTGCCAGCAGCCGAGGGCCAGCCGACGATGAGCAGTTCTTC. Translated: CASSRGPADDEQFF.

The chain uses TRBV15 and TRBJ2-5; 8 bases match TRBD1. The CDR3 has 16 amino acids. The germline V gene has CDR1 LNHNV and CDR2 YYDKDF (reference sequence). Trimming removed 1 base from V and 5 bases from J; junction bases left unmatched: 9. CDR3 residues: CATSRAGQGPVETQYF. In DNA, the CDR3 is TGTGCCACCAGCAGAGCTGGACAGGGTCCCGTGGAGACCCAGTACTTC.

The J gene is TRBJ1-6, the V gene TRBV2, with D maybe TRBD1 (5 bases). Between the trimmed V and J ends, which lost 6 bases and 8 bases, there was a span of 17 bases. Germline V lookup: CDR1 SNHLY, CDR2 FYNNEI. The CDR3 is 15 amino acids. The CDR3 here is CASRGPEGRDSPLHF. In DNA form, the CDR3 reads TGTGCCAGCAGGGGACCCGAGGGAAGAGATTCACCCCTCCACTTT.

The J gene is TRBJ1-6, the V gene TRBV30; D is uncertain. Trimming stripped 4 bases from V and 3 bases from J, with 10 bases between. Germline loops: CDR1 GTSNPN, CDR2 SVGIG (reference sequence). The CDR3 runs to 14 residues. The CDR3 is CAWKPTDYNSPLHF. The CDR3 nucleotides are TGTGCCTGGAAGCCGACGGACTATAATTCACCCCTCCACTTT.

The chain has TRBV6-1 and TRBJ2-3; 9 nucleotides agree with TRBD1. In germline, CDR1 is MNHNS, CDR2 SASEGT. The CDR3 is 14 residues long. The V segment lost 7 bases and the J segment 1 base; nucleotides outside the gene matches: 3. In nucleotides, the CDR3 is TGTGCCAGCATGAGGACAGGGGGCACAGATACGCAGTATTTT. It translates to CASMRTGGTDTQYF.

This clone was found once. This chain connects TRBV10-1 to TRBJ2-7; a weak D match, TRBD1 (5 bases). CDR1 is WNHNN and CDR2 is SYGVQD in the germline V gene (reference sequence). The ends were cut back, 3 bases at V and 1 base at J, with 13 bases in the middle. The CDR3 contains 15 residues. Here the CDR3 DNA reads TGCGCCAGCAGTGAAGCAGGGTCAAAGTCCTACGAGCAGTACTTC. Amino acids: CASSEAGSKSYEQYF.

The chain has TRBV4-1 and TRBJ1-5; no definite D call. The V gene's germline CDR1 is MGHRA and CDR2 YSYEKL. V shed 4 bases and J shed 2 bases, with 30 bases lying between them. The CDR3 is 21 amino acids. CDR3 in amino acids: CASSPDYLTGRTPIGNQPQHF. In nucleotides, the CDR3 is TGCGCCAGCAGCCCTGACTACCTAACGGGCAGGACTCCTATCGGCAATCAGCCCCAGCATTTT.

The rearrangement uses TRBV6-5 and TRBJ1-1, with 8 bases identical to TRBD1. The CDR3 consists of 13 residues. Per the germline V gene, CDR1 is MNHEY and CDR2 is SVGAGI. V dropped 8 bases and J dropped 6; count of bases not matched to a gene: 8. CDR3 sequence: CASAYRGSAEAFF. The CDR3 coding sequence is TGTGCCAGCGCCTACAGGGGGAGCGCTGAAGCTTTCTTT.

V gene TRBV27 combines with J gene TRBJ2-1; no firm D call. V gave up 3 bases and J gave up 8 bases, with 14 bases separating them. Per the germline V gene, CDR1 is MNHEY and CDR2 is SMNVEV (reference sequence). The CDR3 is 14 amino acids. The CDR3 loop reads CASSFPPRLDEQFF. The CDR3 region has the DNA TGTGCCAGCAGTTTCCCCCCTCGGCTCGATGAGCAGTTCTTC.

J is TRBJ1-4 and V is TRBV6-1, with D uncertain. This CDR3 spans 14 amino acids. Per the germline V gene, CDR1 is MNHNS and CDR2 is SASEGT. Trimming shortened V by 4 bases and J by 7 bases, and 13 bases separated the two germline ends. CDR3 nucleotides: TGTGCCAGCAGTGTGGGGAACTCGGGTGAAAAACTGTTTTTT. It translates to CASSVGNSGEKLFF.

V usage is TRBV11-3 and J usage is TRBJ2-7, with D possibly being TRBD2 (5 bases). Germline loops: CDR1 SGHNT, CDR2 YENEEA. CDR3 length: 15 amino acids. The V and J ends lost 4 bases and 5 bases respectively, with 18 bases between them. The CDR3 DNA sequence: TGTGCCAGCAGCTCCTCAGGACTCTCCGTCAACGAGCAGTACTTC. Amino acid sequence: CASSSSGLSVNEQYF.

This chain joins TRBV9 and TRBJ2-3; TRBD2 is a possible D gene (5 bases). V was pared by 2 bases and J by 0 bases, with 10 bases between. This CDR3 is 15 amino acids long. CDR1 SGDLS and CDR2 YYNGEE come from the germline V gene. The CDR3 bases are TGTGCCAGCAGCGTCAGACTAATAAGCACAGATACGCAGTATTTT. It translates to CASSVRLISTDTQYF.

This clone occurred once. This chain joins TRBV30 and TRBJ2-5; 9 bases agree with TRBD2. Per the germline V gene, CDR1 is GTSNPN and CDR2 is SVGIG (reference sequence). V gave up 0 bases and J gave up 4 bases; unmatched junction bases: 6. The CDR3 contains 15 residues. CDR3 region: CAWSVQGLASETQYF. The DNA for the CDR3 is TGTGCCTGGAGTGTACAGGGACTAGCATCAGAGACCCAGTACTTC.

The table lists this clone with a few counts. The chain's CDR3 is CASSLGQGNTIYF. CDR3 bases: TGTGCCAGCAGCCTAGGACAGGGAAACACCATATATTTT. V is TRBV7-6 and J is TRBJ1-3, with D perhaps matching TRBD1 (6 bases). This CDR3 spans 13 amino acids. CDR1 is SGHVS, CDR2 FNYEAQ, per germline. Trimming took off 5 bases at V and 4 bases at J, with 9 bases between the two ends.

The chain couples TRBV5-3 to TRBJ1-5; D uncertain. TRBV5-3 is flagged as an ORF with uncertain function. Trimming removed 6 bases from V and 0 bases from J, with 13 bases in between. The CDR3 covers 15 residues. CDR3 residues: CARIRDLRSNQPQHF. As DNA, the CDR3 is TGTGCCAGAATTCGTGACCTGCGTAGCAATCAGCCCCAGCATTTT.

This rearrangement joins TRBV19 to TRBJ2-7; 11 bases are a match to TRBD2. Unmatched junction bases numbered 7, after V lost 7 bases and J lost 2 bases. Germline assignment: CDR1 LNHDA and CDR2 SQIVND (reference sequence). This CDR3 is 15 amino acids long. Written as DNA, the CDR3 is TGTGCCAGTAACCCCGGGACTAGCGGCGCCTACGAGCAGTACTTC. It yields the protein CASNPGTSGAYEQYF.

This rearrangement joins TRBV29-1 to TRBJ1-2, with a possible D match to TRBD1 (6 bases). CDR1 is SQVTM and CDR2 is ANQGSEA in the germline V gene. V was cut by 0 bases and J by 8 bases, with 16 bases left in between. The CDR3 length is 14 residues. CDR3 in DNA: TGCAGCGTTGAAGAAGTTCAGGGGTCAGGAGGCTACACCTTC. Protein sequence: CSVEEVQGSGGYTF.

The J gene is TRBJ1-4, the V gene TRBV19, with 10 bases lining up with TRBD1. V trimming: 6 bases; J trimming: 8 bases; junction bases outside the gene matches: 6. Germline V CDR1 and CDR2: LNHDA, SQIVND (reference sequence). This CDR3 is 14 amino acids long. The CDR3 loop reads CASRRQGAEEKLFF. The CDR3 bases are TGTGCCAGTAGGAGACAGGGGGCAGAGGAAAAACTGTTTTTT.

CDR3 protein: CASSDPGTQETQYF. Written as DNA, the CDR3 is TGCGCCAGCAGTGATCCCGGGACGCAAGAGACCCAGTACTTC. V usage is TRBV10-1 and J usage is TRBJ2-5; possibly TRBD1 or TRBD2 for D (5 bases each). Germline assignment: CDR1 WNHNN and CDR2 SYGVQD (reference sequence). The CDR3 has 14 amino acids. Trimming took off 3 bases at V and 2 bases at J, with 10 bases between the two ends.

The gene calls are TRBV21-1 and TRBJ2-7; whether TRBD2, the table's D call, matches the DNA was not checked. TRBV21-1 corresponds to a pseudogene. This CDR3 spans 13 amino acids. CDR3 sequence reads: CASSLAGFHEQYF. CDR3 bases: TGTGCCAGCAGCCTAGCGGGATTCCACGAGCAGTACTTC.

CDR3 coding DNA: TGTGCCAGCAGCCTAACAGGGGAAGGGACTGAAGCTTTCTTT. Translating gives CASSLTGEGTEAFF. This chain joins TRBV14 and TRBJ1-1, with 7 bases matching TRBD1. The V gene's germline CDR1 is SGHDN and CDR2 FVKESK. Trimming removed 4 bases from V and 5 bases from J; junction bases left unmatched: 7. This CDR3 is 14 amino acids long.

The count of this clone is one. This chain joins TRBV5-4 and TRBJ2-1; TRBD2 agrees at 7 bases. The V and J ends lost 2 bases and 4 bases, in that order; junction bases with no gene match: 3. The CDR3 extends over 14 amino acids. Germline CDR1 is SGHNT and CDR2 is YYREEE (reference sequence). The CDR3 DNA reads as TGTGCCAGCAGCTTCCAGCGGGGTTACAATGAGCAGTTCTTC. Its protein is CASSFQRGYNEQFF.

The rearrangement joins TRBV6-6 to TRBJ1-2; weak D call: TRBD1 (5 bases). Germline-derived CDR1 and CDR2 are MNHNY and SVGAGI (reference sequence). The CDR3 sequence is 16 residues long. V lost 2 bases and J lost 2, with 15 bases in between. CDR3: CASSYLGGSYNYGYTF. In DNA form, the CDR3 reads TGTGCCAGCAGTTACCTGGGGGGGTCCTACAACTATGGCTACACCTTC.